This T cell receptor (beta chain) was retrieved from a study of CD8 T cells in Susac syndrome. The overall study: Active disease was present in more than 5 of the sequenced Susac syndrome patients, whereas under 10 of them were in remission.

0.5 to 1 ug RNA was reverse transcribed with random hexamers. Across 54 Vbeta and 13 Jbeta, TCR beta CDR3 was amplified with immunoSEQ multiplex PCR. TCRdb re-analysed the immunoSEQ multiplex PCR reads in MiXCR, keeping a single row per CDR3 protein. The data contain about 85,000 distinct CDR3 sequences, roughly 94% of them singletons. Study-level findings and limits: Sixteen Susac-specific public clones were found in total CD8+ repertoires and four or five in CD8+ TEMRA repertoires.

The CDR3 contains 15 residues. Germline values: CDR1 MRHNA, CDR2 SNTAGT. V shed 6 bases, J shed 5 bases, and the junction held 11 bases outside the gene matches. Patients with Susac syndrome fulfilled recently defined diagnostic criteria for definite or probable disease. On this clonotype itself: Its antigen is currently unknown.

The sample consisted of CD8+ T cells from PBMCs. The sequence was collected from a human donor with Susac syndrome. The chain recombines TRBV6-4 with TRBJ2-5, with TRBD1 matching 8 bases. As DNA, the CDR3 is TGTGCCAGCAGCGACGGGACAGGCCCCCTGGAGACCCAGTACTTC. It yields the protein CASSDGTGPLETQYF.